The rows below give T cell receptor beta chains drawn from one sample of a study of shared clonotypes between healthy human individuals. The protocol was immunoSEQ multiplex PCR, while the TCRdb copy is restricted to in-frame clones and leaves out a portion. Counted here are about 2 million clones, around 96% occurring once; the ten biggest clones make up about 1.1%. The specimen was naive CD8+ T cells sorted from blood. The origin of the receptors is a man aged 18 to 30 in good health. Both conserved end residues are part of each CDR3. A D gene is named only where the DNA matches it firmly. Clone size is given for some rows only: seen once, a few or many times, or a class if the clone is expanded.

J gene: TRBJ1-2
V gene: TRBV2
D gene: TRBD1
clone size: once
CDR3 DNA: TGTGCCACCTCCGGGACAGGGGATCCGATCAACTATGGCTACACCTTC
CDR3 protein: CATSGTGDPINYGYTF

J gene: TRBJ2-2
V gene: TRBV6-5
D gene: TRBD1
clone size: -
CDR3 DNA: TGTGCCAGCAGTCATGGACAGGGAGTCTCCGGGGAGCTGTTTTTT
CDR3 protein: CASSHGQGVSGELFF

J gene: TRBJ2-7
V gene: TRBV27
D gene: TRBD2
clone size: -
CDR3 DNA: TGTGCCAGCGCGGTTCTAGCGGGGGGAGAGCAGTACTTC
CDR3 protein: CASAVLAGGEQYF

J gene: TRBJ2-7
V gene: TRBV9
D gene: TRBD1
clone size: -
CDR3 DNA: TGTGCCAGCAGCGCACAGGGGGACTACGAGCAGTACTTC
CDR3 protein: CASSAQGDYEQYF

J gene: TRBJ2-7
V gene: TRBV5-6
D gene: -
clone size: -
CDR3 DNA: TGTGCCAGCAGCTTGTCAGGGGTCGGCTCCTACGAGCAGTACTTC
CDR3 protein: CASSLSGVGSYEQYF

J gene: TRBJ2-7
V gene: TRBV20-1
D gene: -
clone size: -
CDR3 DNA: TGCAGTGCCACGACAGACTACGAGCAGTACTTC
CDR3 protein: CSATTDYEQYF

J gene: TRBJ2-1
V gene: TRBV30
D gene: -
clone size: -
CDR3 DNA: TGTGCCTGGAGTCCGGGCGGGGCGGGACTGTTCAATGAGCAGTTCTTC
CDR3 protein: CAWSPGGAGLFNEQFF

J gene: TRBJ1-4
V gene: TRBV5-6
D gene: -
clone size: -
CDR3 DNA: TGTGCCAGCAGCTTAGGACAGCTTAATGAAAAACTGTTTTTT
CDR3 protein: CASSLGQLNEKLFF

J gene: TRBJ1-1
V gene: TRBV13
D gene: -
clone size: -
CDR3 DNA: TGTGCCAGCAGCCCCCCAAACAGGCCACTGGAAGCTTTCTTT
CDR3 protein: CASSPPNRPLEAFF

J gene: TRBJ2-7
V gene: TRBV7-6
D gene: -
clone size: -
CDR3 DNA: TGTGCCAGCAGTTTTGGACAGAGCTCCTACGAGCAGTACTTC
CDR3 protein: CASSFGQSSYEQYF

J gene: TRBJ2-3
V gene: TRBV2
D gene: -
clone size: -
CDR3 DNA: TGTGCCAGCAGTGACGTGGCGAGTGGCACAGATACGCAGTATTTT
CDR3 protein: CASSDVASGTDTQYF

J gene: TRBJ2-7
V gene: TRBV5-4
D gene: TRBD1
clone size: -
CDR3 DNA: TGTGCCAGCAGCTCCTGGACAGGGGGGCTTCTGTCCTACGAGCAGTACTTC
CDR3 protein: CASSSWTGGLLSYEQYF

J gene: TRBJ2-1
V gene: TRBV6-5
D gene: -
clone size: -
CDR3 DNA: TGTGCCAGCAGCCCTCAAGGGGGAGGGCGTGGTGAGCAGTTCTTC
CDR3 protein: CASSPQGGGRGEQFF

J gene: TRBJ2-1
V gene: TRBV29-1
D gene: -
clone size: -
CDR3 DNA: TGCAGCGCCCAGGCTATATACTACAATGAGCAGTTCTTC
CDR3 protein: CSAQAIYYNEQFF

J gene: TRBJ2-7
V gene: TRBV5-8
D gene: -
clone size: -
CDR3 DNA: TGTGCCAGCAGCTGGGGTCTGACTAGATCCTACGAGCAGTACTTC
CDR3 protein: CASSWGLTRSYEQYF

J gene: TRBJ1-2
V gene: TRBV27
D gene: -
clone size: -
CDR3 DNA: TGTGCCAGCAGTTTATCGCCAGGATATGGCTACACCTTC
CDR3 protein: CASSLSPGYGYTF

J gene: TRBJ1-2
V gene: TRBV10-3
D gene: -
clone size: -
CDR3 DNA: TGTGCCATCAGTGAGTTAGCGACAGACCTGCGGGTTGGCGGCTACACCTTC
CDR3 protein: CAISELATDLRVGGYTF

J gene: TRBJ2-2
V gene: TRBV5-6
D gene: TRBD2
clone size: -
CDR3 DNA: TGTGCCAGCAGCGCCCGGACTAGCGGGAGCGACACCGGGGAGCTGTTTTTT
CDR3 protein: CASSARTSGSDTGELFF